The sequence of this T cell receptor beta chain was determined in a study of shared clonotypes between healthy human individuals. Whole-study results and caveats: The researchers took only blood, and tissue repertoires probably look different.

Comment on this clone: What it recognizes is unknown.

The authors split each subset's genomic DNA evenly across several immunoSEQ plates. The assay was immunoSEQ multiplex PCR, and TCRdb's table has in-frame clones only and misses some. The profile covers 450,000 to 500,000 clones, with 70% to 85% appearing a single time and approximately 12% taken by the ten largest. Per the germline V gene, CDR1 is MGHDK and CDR2 is SYGVNS. This CDR3 spans 13 amino acids. J was trimmed by 13 bases and V by 1 base; bases with no gene match: 9. This sequence originates from a woman in her 40s in good health. Some clones in this sample may be carry-over from other donors' samples. This chain connects TRBV25-1 to TRBJ1-2; 7 bases fit TRBD1. Material for sequencing was PBMCs. CDR3 nucleotides: TGTGCCAGCAGTGAATTTCAGGGGGGCGGCCCCACCTTC. Protein sequence: CASSEFQGGGPTF.